These 6 T cell receptor beta chains were sequenced from one sample in a study of T cells in women clearing cervical HPV infection. The assay was immunoSEQ multiplex PCR, and TCRdb's table has in-frame clones only and misses some. The ten most abundant clones cover under 3.5% of a sample with about 23,000 clones. Material for sequencing was blood buffy coat. These receptor sequences come from a woman aged 18 to 75 with a cervical HPV16 infection that either progressed to CIN3+ or cleared (not recorded which).

A word on this clone: The read finishes 3 residues shy of the CDR3 end, and the germline J gene is used to complete it. The chain couples TRBV19 to TRBJ1-1; 10 bases line up with TRBD1. Germline V gene data show CDR1 as LNHDA and CDR2 as SQIVND (reference sequence). This CDR3 has 15 residues. The V and J ends lost 7 bases and 1 base, in that order; junction bases with no gene match: 6. The CDR3 spells CASIGQGVWNTEAFF. The DNA read from the CDR3 is TGTGCCAGTATAGGACAGGGGGTTTGGAACACTGAA.

Points on this clone: A junction end diverges from the germline sequence, so it may reflect a read error. The observed sequence ends 3 residues before the CDR3 terminus, with the missing tail filled in from the germline J gene. Other DNA sequences in this specimen translate into the identical CDR3. This chain connects TRBV7-3 to TRBJ1-3; tentatively, D is TRBD1 (6 bases). Germline loops: CDR1 SGHTA, CDR2 FQGTGA. The CDR3 consists of 17 residues. CDR3 sequence: CASSFIRGGVPGNTIYF. CDR3 DNA, as far as it was read: TGTGCCAGCAGTTTTATCCGAGGGGGGGTCCCTGGAAACACT.

With respect to this clone: The CDR3 goes on 3 residues after the read ends, and that part is filled in from the germline J gene. This chain joins TRBV11-3 and TRBJ2-3; a possible D gene is TRBD2 (6 bases). The V end lost 5 bases, the J end lost 2 bases, and 14 bases lay between the germline ends. Germline V gene sequence: CDR1 SGHNT, CDR2 YENEEA. CDR3 length: 15 residues. The CDR3 DNA, read in part, is TGTGCCAGCAGCCCGTCGGGGAGGATCACAGATACG. Translated: CASSPSGRITDT. The entire CDR3 protein reads CASSPSGRITDTQYF.

Regarding this clone: The read gets to within 3 residues of the CDR3 end, and the germline J gene fills in the rest. The rearrangement joins TRBV12-3 or TRBV12-4 to TRBJ2-1; TRBD1 matches 11 bases. V lost 5 bases, J lost 6 bases, and 6 bases stayed unmatched. The CDR3 length is 15 residues. The CDR3 region is CASSTGTGGVNEQFF. The covered CDR3 bases are TGTGCCAGCAGTACCGGGACAGGGGGTGTCAATGAG.

Details on this clone: The CDR3 end is not reached by the read, which stops 3 residues before it; the germline J gene fills it in. The chain links TRBV2 to TRBJ1-4, with D perhaps matching TRBD1 (6 bases). Trimming pared 1 base from V and 2 bases from J, leaving 8 bases between. Germline CDR1 SNHLY, CDR2 FYNNEI. This CDR3 contains 15 residues. CDR3 DNA, as far as it was read: TGTGCCAGCAGTGAAGAAGGACAGACTAATGAAAAA. It is translated as CASSEEGQTNEK. The CDR3 in its entirety is CASSEEGQTNEKLFF.

Note on this clone: The CDR3 end falls 3 residues outside the read, so it is completed with the germline J gene. The V and J genes are TRBV7-2 and TRBJ2-4; a possible D gene is TRBD1 (6 bases). The CDR3 sequence is 15 residues long. Germline lookup yields CDR1 SGHTA and CDR2 FQGNSA. CDR3 residues: CASSLSGTRGYGQYF. The part of the CDR3 DNA that was read is TGTGCCAGCAGCTTGTCCGGGACACGCGGCTATGGT.